Each of the 10 T cell receptor beta chains below was sequenced from the same sample in a study of vaccination and CD4 T cells after COVID-19. Treatment denoted: approximately 10-day PBMC culture with coronavirus spike peptide pools or control peptides (ViraFEST assay). Ahead of the COVID-19 pandemic (2011-2018), the CD4+ T cells of the unexposed donor were collected. These receptors are not linked to any known antigen. With the Oncomine TCR Beta short-read assay, DNA from cultured CD4+ T cells was sequenced. It was cultured CD4+ T cells from which genomic DNA was extracted. TCRdb redid the calling of the PCR reads with MiXCR, one entry per CDR3 protein. The sample carries thousands of distinct CDR3 sequences, about 30% recorded once. The sample taken for sequencing was CD4+ T cells from blood, cultured in vitro. These receptor sequences come from a human donor in good health.

The chain has TRBV6-1 and TRBJ2-2, with D maybe TRBD1 (5 bases). The CDR3 covers 14 residues. Germline V CDR1 and CDR2: MNHNS, SASEGT. The germline V and J ends were trimmed by 7 bases and 2 bases, with 11 bases remaining between them. CDR3 amino acids: CASIQAANTGELFF. CDR3 coding DNA: TGTGCCAGCATACAGGCAGCAAACACCGGGGAGCTGTTTTTT.

V is TRBV15 and J is TRBJ1-1; 8 bases line up with TRBD1. The CDR3 covers 17 residues. Germline-derived CDR1 and CDR2 are LNHNV and YYDKDF (reference sequence). The V segment lost 3 bases and the J segment 1 base; nucleotides outside the gene matches: 10. For the CDR3, the DNA is TGTGCCACCAGCAGGCCAGGGGGCAGGGGCGGGAACACTGAAGCTTTCTTT. Protein sequence: CATSRPGGRGGNTEAFF.

A few counts support this clonotype. The V call is TRBV20-1, the J call TRBJ2-7, with D uncertain. The CDR3 has 13 residues. Germline CDR1 reads DFQATT; CDR2 reads SNEGSKA (reference sequence). V was shortened by 1 base and J by 2 bases, with 9 bases between the two germline ends. CDR3 loop: CSARGQEPYEQYF. The CDR3 bases are TGCAGTGCTAGAGGTCAGGAGCCCTACGAGCAGTACTTC.

The V and J genes are TRBV27 and TRBJ2-3; tentative D call: TRBD2 (6 bases). The CDR3 runs to 15 residues. Deletions cut 2 bases from V and 6 bases from J, with 15 bases between. Germline V lookup: CDR1 MNHEY, CDR2 SMNVEV (reference sequence). CDR3 protein: CASSLGTGPTDTQYF. The CDR3 DNA reads TGTGCCAGCAGTTTAGGGACTGGCCCGACGGATACGCAGTATTTT.

In this sample, this clonotype turned up once. This chain joins TRBV6-5 and TRBJ1-2; 9 bases are a match to TRBD1. Germline trimming cut 0 bases from V and 6 bases from J; bases unmatched to any gene: 26. Germline CDR1 MNHEY, CDR2 SVGAGI. The CDR3 length is 22 residues. CDR3 region: CASSYSIGGNTDRGRLYHGYTF. Here the CDR3 DNA reads TGTGCCAGCAGTTACTCGATTGGGGGAAACACGGACAGGGGTCGCCTATACCATGGCTACACCTTC.

The rearrangement uses TRBV19 and TRBJ1-1; 12 bases are a match to TRBD1. Germline CDR1 reads LNHDA; CDR2 reads SQIVND (reference sequence). J lost 4 bases, V lost 7 bases, and 7 bases had no gene match. This CDR3 has 15 amino acids. CDR3 coding DNA: TGTGCCAGTAAATTAGGGACAGGGGGCCGCACTGAAGCTTTCTTT. It specifies CASKLGTGGRTEAFF. Using reference TRBV19 and TRBJ1-1 for the parts outside the CDR3, the full variable domain is DGGITQSPKYLFRKEGQNVTLSCEQNLNHDAMYWYRQDPGQGLRLIYYSQIVNDFQKGDIAEGYSVSREKKESFPLTVTSAQKNPTAFYLCASKLGTGGRTEAFFGQGTRLTVV.

This clonotype was found a few times. This rearrangement joins TRBV7-2 to TRBJ2-2; D unresolved. Looked up from germline, CDR1 is SGHTA and CDR2 is FQGNSA. There are 13 residues in the CDR3. Trimming cost V 2 bases and J 6 bases, with 7 bases left between them. CDR3 loop: CASSLSGSGELFF. The CDR3, as DNA: TGTGCCAGCAGCTTATCGGGCTCCGGGGAGCTGTTTTTT.

This chain connects TRBV28 to TRBJ2-7; D may be TRBD1 or TRBD2 (5 bases each). The germline gives CDR1 MDHEN, CDR2 SYDVKM. The CDR3 consists of 17 residues. Trimming cost V 6 bases and J 0 bases, with 21 bases left between them. The CDR3 DNA reads as TGTGCCAGCAGAGAAAGCCGGGACCCTGAGAGCTCCTACGAGCAGTACTTC. Residues: CASRESRDPESSYEQYF.

This clonotype was seen only a few times. The gene calls are TRBV6-2 or TRBV6-3 and TRBJ2-7; 9 bases agree with TRBD2. Trimming took 6 bases from V and 3 from J; bases not matched to a gene: 6. This CDR3 has 14 residues. Per germline, CDR1 MNHEY and CDR2 SVGEGT. The CDR3 nucleotides are TGTGCCAGCAGAGTGACTAGCGGCCTCTACGAGCAGTACTTC. This translates into CASRVTSGLYEQYF.

This clonotype has just a few counts. This chain uses TRBV21-1 with TRBJ1-5; no check of the table's D call, TRBD1, against the DNA was made. TRBV21-1 counts as a pseudogene. The CDR3 covers 13 residues. The CDR3 protein is CANPGQGDQPQHF. CDR3 nucleotides: TGTGCCAACCCGGGACAGGGTGATCAGCCCCAGCATTTT.